The clone carrying this TCR beta chain was seen only a few times. Germline trimming cut 0 bases from V and 4 bases from J; bases unmatched to any gene: 8. CDR1 and CDR2 from the germline V gene are SGHRS and YFSETQ. The CDR3 is 16 residues long. This entry is derived from a study of T-cell reconstitution after alpha-beta-depleted transplantation in children. TCRbeta library construction was performed incorporating unique molecular identifiers. TCRdb itself ran the PCR reads through MiXCR, one entry per CDR3 protein. This table holds just over 350,000 distinct CDR3 sequences, 13% found once. The chain carries TRBV5-1 and TRBJ1-2; TRBD1 aligns across 8 bases. This receptor was identified in a human donor who donated a stem cell graft to a child with Fanconi anemia. The material sequenced was PBMCs, taken from the stem cell graft. The CDR3 loop reads CASSLAPGTGLYGYTF. The CDR3 DNA is TGCGCCAGCAGCTTGGCTCCCGGGACAGGTCTCTATGGCTACACCTTC. The full variable domain, its missing parts supplied by reference TRBV5-1 and TRBJ1-2, is KAGVTQTPRYLIKTRGQQVTLSCSPISGHRSVSWYQQTPGQGLQFLFEYFSETQRNKGNFPGRFSGRQFSNSRSEMNVSTLELGDSALYLCASSLAPGTGLYGYTFGSGTRLTVV.